This entry lists 15 T cell receptor beta chains sequenced from one sample in a study of graft-versus-host responses after intestinal transplantation. The antigens these receptors bind are not known. Produced via immunoSEQ multiplex PCR; TCRdb's table is partial and in-frame only. The table includes about 110,000 clones, around 93% detected once. This sample comprised unstimulated CD8+ T cells sorted from spleen or lymph node cells, obtained before intestinal transplant. These receptors originate from a human donor who received an intestinal transplant.

This clone was seen only once. The gene calls are TRBV25-1 and TRBJ2-7, with 11 bases that match TRBD2. Germline CDR1 MGHDK, CDR2 SYGVNS. The V and J ends lost 7 bases and 6 bases, in that order; junction bases with no gene match: 14. This CDR3 spans 16 amino acids. The CDR3 DNA is TGTGCCAGCACGGCTAGCGGGAGGCCTCTCCCTGGCGAGCAGTACTTC. The encoded protein is CASTASGRPLPGEQYF.

The chain links TRBV2 to TRBJ2-1; D is perhaps TRBD2 (5 bases). Per the germline V gene, CDR1 is SNHLY and CDR2 is FYNNEI. The CDR3 is 14 amino acids. Trimming cost V 8 bases and J 7 bases, with 18 bases left between them. In nucleotides, the CDR3 is TGTGCCAGCGGCGACGAGCGGACGGTGAATGAGCAGTTCTTC. It encodes CASGDERTVNEQFF.

V and J are TRBV7-3 and TRBJ2-4; D uncertain. Germline CDR1 is SGHTA and CDR2 is FQGTGA. Trimming removed 1 base from V and 8 bases from J, with 18 bases in between. The CDR3 contains 16 residues. The CDR3 loop is CASSLNLGPVSDIQYF. The CDR3 nucleotides are TGTGCCAGCAGCTTAAACCTCGGACCGGTGTCGGACATTCAGTACTTC.

This clone was recorded once. The gene calls are TRBV6-5 and TRBJ2-7; TRBD2 is a possible D gene (6 bases). This CDR3 is 13 amino acids long. Germline V gives CDR1 MNHEY, CDR2 SVGAGI. The ends were cut back, 6 bases at V and 2 bases at J, with 11 bases in the middle. CDR3 loop: CASSLAETYEQYF. Here the CDR3 DNA reads TGTGCCAGCAGCTTAGCGGAGACCTACGAGCAGTACTTC.

The chain links TRBV6-1 to TRBJ2-1; 11 nucleotides line up with TRBD2. Trimming cost V 1 base and J 4 bases; bases outside gene matches: 0. CDR1 MNHNS and CDR2 SASEGT come from the germline V gene. CDR3 length: 15 amino acids. The CDR3 reads CASSEGTSGYNEQFF. The CDR3 DNA follows: TGTGCCAGCAGTGAAGGGACTAGCGGGTACAATGAGCAGTTCTTC.

The chain joins TRBV28 to TRBJ2-1, with D perhaps matching TRBD1 (5 bases). In germline, CDR1 is MDHEN, CDR2 SYDVKM. This CDR3 region has 15 residues. V dropped 7 bases and J dropped 2 bases, with 15 bases sitting between them. CDR3 region: CASTLDSGTYNEQFF. CDR3 bases: TGTGCCAGCACCCTCGACAGTGGAACCTACAATGAGCAGTTCTTC. The full variable domain, in which reference TRBV28 and TRBJ2-1 provide the parts outside the CDR3, is DVKVTQSSRYLVKRTGEKVFLECVQDMDHENMFWYRQDPGLGLRLIYFSYDVKMKEKGDIPEGYSVSREKKERFSLILESASTNQTSMYLCASTLDSGTYNEQFFGPGTRLTVL.

This sequence joins TRBV9 and TRBJ2-2, with 7 bases identical to TRBD1. CDR3 length: 17 amino acids. The V and J ends lost 2 bases and 0 bases, in that order; junction bases with no gene match: 7. CDR1 and CDR2 from the germline V gene are SGDLS and YYNGEE. The CDR3 nucleotides read TGTGCCAGCAGCGTCCCCCGACAGGGAACGAACACCGGGGAGCTGTTTTTT. It encodes CASSVPRQGTNTGELFF.

The rearrangement uses TRBV19 and TRBJ2-1; D possibly corresponds to TRBD1 (5 bases). The CDR3 extends over 14 amino acids. Trimming took off 7 bases at V and 0 bases at J, with 10 bases between the two ends. The germline gives CDR1 LNHDA, CDR2 SQIVND (reference sequence). CDR3 in amino acids: CASTQGTSYNEQFF. As DNA, the CDR3 is TGTGCCAGTACTCAGGGTACCTCCTACAATGAGCAGTTCTTC.

The rearrangement uses TRBV19 and TRBJ2-7, with D uncertain. Trimming stripped 4 bases from V and 1 base from J, with 8 bases between. Germline assignment: CDR1 LNHDA and CDR2 SQIVND (reference sequence). The CDR3 consists of 13 residues. The CDR3 protein is CASSTTVSYEQYF. The CDR3 DNA reads as TGTGCCAGTAGTACAACGGTTTCCTACGAGCAGTACTTC. The entire variable domain, with the rest obtained from reference TRBV19 and TRBJ2-7, is as follows: DGGITQSPKYLFRKEGQNVTLSCEQNLNHDAMYWYRQDPGQGLRLIYYSQIVNDFQKGDIAEGYSVSREKKESFPLTVTSAQKNPTAFYLCASSTTVSYEQYFGPGTRLTVT.

The V call is TRBV2, the J call TRBJ2-1, with 9 nucleotides matching TRBD1. CDR3 length equals 15 residues. The germline CDR1 and CDR2 sequences are SNHLY and FYNNEI. The trim removed 4 bases at V and 2 bases at J, leaving 3 bases unmatched. As DNA, the CDR3 is TGTGCCAGCAGTGTCGACAGGGGGGCCTACAATGAGCAGTTCTTC. It is translated as CASSVDRGAYNEQFF.

This chain uses TRBV5-1 with TRBJ2-3, with 9 bases aligning to TRBD2. The V gene's germline CDR1 is SGHRS and CDR2 YFSETQ. The V segment lost 3 bases and the J segment 5 bases; nucleotides outside the gene matches: 10. This CDR3 contains 16 residues. In nucleotides, the CDR3 is TGCGCCAGCAGCTCCGGGGCGGGAGGGGTCAGAGATACGCAGTATTTT. It yields the protein CASSSGAGGVRDTQYF.

The gene calls are TRBV30 and TRBJ2-7, with D tentatively TRBD2 (6 bases). V lost 2 bases and J lost 6, with 8 bases in between. CDR1 GTSNPN and CDR2 SVGIG come from the germline V gene (reference sequence). This CDR3 comprises 11 residues. The CDR3 here is CAWSFGGEQYF. DNA for the CDR3: TGTGCCTGGAGTTTCGGGGGCGAGCAGTACTTC.

This sequence joins TRBV30 and TRBJ1-1, with a tentative D call TRBD1 (6 bases). Trimming took 1 base from V and 4 from J, leaving 10 bases between them. Germline V lookup: CDR1 GTSNPN, CDR2 SVGIG (reference sequence). This CDR3 spans 13 amino acids. In nucleotides, the CDR3 is TGTGCCTGGAGTGATACAGGGACCACTGAAGCTTTCTTT. The encoded protein is CAWSDTGTTEAFF.

The chain links TRBV14 to TRBJ1-1; no clear D gene. The CDR3 has 12 residues. The V gene lost 1 base and the J gene lost 10 bases, with 10 bases spanning the gap. Germline CDR1 SGHDN, CDR2 FVKESK. CDR3 nucleotide sequence: TGTGCCAGCAGCCAAGTCTCCCAGGCAGCTTTCTTT. Residues: CASSQVSQAAFF. The entire variable domain, with the rest obtained from reference TRBV14 and TRBJ1-1, is as follows: EAGVTQFPSHSVIEKGQTVTLRCDPISGHDNLYWYRRVMGKEIKFLLHFVKESKQDESGMPNNRFLAERTGGTYSTLKVQPAELEDSGVYFCASSQVSQAAFFGQGTRLTVV.

The chain has TRBV7-9 and TRBJ1-2; TRBD1 agrees at 7 bases. With 4 bases clipped from V and 4 bases from J, the junction kept 6 bases outside the gene matches. Germline CDR1 SEHNR, CDR2 FQNEAQ (reference sequence). This CDR3 is 14 amino acids long. CDR3 amino acids: CASSSGGTGYGYTF. DNA for the CDR3: TGTGCCAGCAGCTCAGGGGGGACGGGCTATGGCTACACCTTC.